This TCR beta chain was captured by sequencing in a study of blood T cell repertoires in COVID-19. Some clones are missing from TCRdb's copy, which holds only in-frame ones; the method was immunoSEQ multiplex PCR. The sample has 300,000 to 400,000 clones, roughly 90% seen once. V was pared by 5 bases and J by 0 bases, with 17 bases between. The CDR3 totals 16 residues. Germline CDR1 is SGHNT and CDR2 is YENEEA. What was sequenced was PBMCs or T cells enriched from blood (not recorded which). The source of this sequence is a man between 60 and 70 years old who had recovered from COVID-19. J is TRBJ2-7 and V is TRBV11-3, with D possibly being TRBD1 (5 bases). The CDR3 DNA sequence: TGTGCCAGCAGCCTCGAAGGGGCAGGAAGCTCCTACGAGCAGTACTTC. This codes for CASSLEGAGSSYEQYF.